This T cell receptor beta chain was identified during a study of identical twins. Template switching supplied a universal primer site; unique molecular identifiers were carried on the cDNA. TCRdb passed the 5' RACE reads through MiXCR, listing each CDR3 protein once. Among 700,000 or so distinct CDR3 sequences listed, 8.6% were seen once. CDR1 and CDR2 (germline): SGHKS, YYEKEE (reference sequence). CDR3 size: 14 residues. Trimming removed 0 bases at V and 0 bases at J, with 7 bases between. These same records also appear under a second study, on yellow fever vaccine responses in identical twins.

The TCR was taken from a woman between 18 and 30 years old in good health. The V gene is TRBV5-5, the J gene TRBJ2-7; the D gene is possibly TRBD1 (5 bases). Sequencing was performed on PBMCs. The CDR3 loop reads CASSLGQPSYEQYF. The CDR3 region has the DNA TGTGCCAGCAGCTTGGGACAGCCCTCCTACGAGCAGTACTTC. Using reference TRBV5-5 and TRBJ2-7 for the parts outside the CDR3, the full variable domain is DAGVTQSPTHLIKTRGQQVTLRCSPISGHKSVSWYQQVLGQGPQFIFQYYEKEERGRGNFPDRFSARQFPNYSSELNVNALLLGDSALYLCASSLGQPSYEQYFGPGTRLTVT.